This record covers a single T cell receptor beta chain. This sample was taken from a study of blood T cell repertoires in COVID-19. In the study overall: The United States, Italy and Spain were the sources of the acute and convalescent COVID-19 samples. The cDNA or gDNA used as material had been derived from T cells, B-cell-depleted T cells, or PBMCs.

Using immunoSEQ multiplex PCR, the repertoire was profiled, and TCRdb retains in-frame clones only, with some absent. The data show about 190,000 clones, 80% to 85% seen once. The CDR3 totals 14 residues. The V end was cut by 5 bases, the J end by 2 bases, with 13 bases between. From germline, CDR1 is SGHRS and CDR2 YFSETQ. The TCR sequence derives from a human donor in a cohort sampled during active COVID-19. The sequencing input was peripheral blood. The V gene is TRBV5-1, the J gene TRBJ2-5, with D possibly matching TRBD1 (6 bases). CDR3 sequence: CASSSGQTQETQYF. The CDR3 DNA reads TGCGCCAGCAGTTCCGGACAGACGCAAGAGACCCAGTACTTC.